This entry lists 5 T cell receptor beta chains sequenced from one sample in a study of blood T cell repertoires in COVID-19 (TCRdb year 2020). The library was built by means of the immunoSEQ multiplex PCR assay. TCRdb provides this immuneACCESS table in a form limited to in-frame rearrangements. Some clones are lacking; in checked studies, under half of them reflect an unresolved V gene, and why the rest are absent is not known. The sample records approximately 200,000 clones, roughly nine tenths of which are singletons. 2% to 2.5% of the sample rests with the top ten. The sequencing sample was made of PBMCs or T cells enriched from blood (not recorded which). All receptors come from a woman in her forties with acute COVID-19.

The rearrangement joins TRBV24-1 to TRBJ2-3, with TRBD2 matching 9 bases. The CDR3 length is 16 residues. Germline V gene sequence: CDR1 KGHDR, CDR2 SFDVKD. J gave up 3 bases and V 1 base, and 4 bases lay outside the gene matches. The chain's CDR3 is CATSDFGTSSTDTQYF. For the CDR3, the DNA is TGTGCCACCAGTGATTTTGGGACTAGCTCGACAGATACGCAGTATTTT.

The chain combines TRBV7-2 with TRBJ2-1, with 10 bases identical to TRBD2. From germline, CDR1 is SGHTA and CDR2 FQGNSA. The CDR3 runs to 14 residues. Unmatched junction bases numbered 5, after V lost 6 bases and J lost 6 bases. CDR3 protein: CASSSGLASNEQFF. Here the CDR3 DNA reads TGTGCCAGCAGTTCGGGACTAGCGAGCAATGAGCAGTTCTTC. The full variable domain, in which reference TRBV7-2 and TRBJ2-1 provide the parts outside the CDR3, is GAGVSQSPSNKVTEKGKDVELRCDPISGHTALYWYRQSLGQGLEFLIYFQGNSAPDKSGLPSDRFSAERTGGSVSTLTIQRTQQEDSAVYLCASSSGLASNEQFFGPGTRLTVL.

The chain is built from TRBV3-1 (or the pseudogene TRBV3-2) and TRBJ1-4, with 8 bases aligning to TRBD1. After removal of 1 base from V and 3 bases from J, the junction contained 7 bases not matched to a gene. The germline V gene has CDR1 LGHDT and CDR2 YNNKEL (reference sequence). The CDR3 totals 17 residues. CDR3 loop: CASSQGQGIVANEKLFF. The CDR3 DNA reads as TGTGCCAGCAGCCAAGGACAGGGGATTGTTGCTAATGAAAAACTGTTTTTT.

The chain joins TRBV5-7 to TRBJ1-5, with TRBD1 identical over 9 bases. TRBV5-7 is sorted into the ORF group, with uncertain function. The ends lost 4 bases at V and 4 bases at J; junction bases unmatched: 6. The CDR3 contains 15 residues. The CDR3 reads CASSPRTGVNQPQHF. Here the CDR3 DNA reads TGTGCCAGCAGCCCCCGGACAGGGGTAAATCAGCCCCAGCATTTT.

The chain has TRBV7-9 and TRBJ1-4, with TRBD1 identical over 11 bases. Germline-derived CDR1 and CDR2 are SEHNR and FQNEAQ (reference sequence). CDR3 length equals 17 residues. The trim removed 5 bases at V and 2 bases at J, leaving 7 bases unmatched. This chain's CDR3 is CASSPRTGGLTNEKLFF. CDR3 DNA: TGTGCCAGCAGCCCAAGGACAGGGGGCTTGACTAATGAAAAACTGTTTTTT. The full variable domain, in which reference TRBV7-9 and TRBJ1-4 provide the parts outside the CDR3, is DTGVSQNPRHKITKRGQNVTFRCDPISEHNRLYWYRQTLGQGPEFLTYFQNEAQLEKSRLLSDRFSAERPKGSFSTLEIQRTEQGDSAMYLCASSPRTGGLTNEKLFFGSGTQLSVL.